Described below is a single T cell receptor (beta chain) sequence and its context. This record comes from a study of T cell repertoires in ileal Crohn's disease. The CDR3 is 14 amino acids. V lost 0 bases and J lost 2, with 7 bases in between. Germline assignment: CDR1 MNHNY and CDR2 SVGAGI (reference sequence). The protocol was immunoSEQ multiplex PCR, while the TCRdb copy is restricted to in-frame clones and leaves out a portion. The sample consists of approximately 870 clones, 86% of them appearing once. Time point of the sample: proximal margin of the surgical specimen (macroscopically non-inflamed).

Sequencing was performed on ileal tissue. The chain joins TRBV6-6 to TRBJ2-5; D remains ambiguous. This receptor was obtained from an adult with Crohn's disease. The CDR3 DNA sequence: TGTGCCAGCAGTTACTCGGTTCTACAAGAGACCCAGTACTTC. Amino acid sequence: CASSYSVLQETQYF.